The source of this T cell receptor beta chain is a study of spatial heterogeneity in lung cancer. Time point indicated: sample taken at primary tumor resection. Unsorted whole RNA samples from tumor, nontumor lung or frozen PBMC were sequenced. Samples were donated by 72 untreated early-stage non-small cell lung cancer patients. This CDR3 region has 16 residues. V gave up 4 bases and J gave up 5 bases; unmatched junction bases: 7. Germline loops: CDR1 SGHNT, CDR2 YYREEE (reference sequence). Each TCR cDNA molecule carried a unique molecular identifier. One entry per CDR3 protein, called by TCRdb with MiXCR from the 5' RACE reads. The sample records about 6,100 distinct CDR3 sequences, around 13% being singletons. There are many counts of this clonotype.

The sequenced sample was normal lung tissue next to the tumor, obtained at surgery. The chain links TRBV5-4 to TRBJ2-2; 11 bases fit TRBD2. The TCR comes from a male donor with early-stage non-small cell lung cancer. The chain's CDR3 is CASSLGLAEATGELFF. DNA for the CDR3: TGTGCCAGCAGCCTGGGACTAGCGGAGGCAACCGGGGAGCTGTTTTTT. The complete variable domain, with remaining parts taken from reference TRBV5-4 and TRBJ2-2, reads ETGVTQSPTHLIKTRGQQVTLRCSSQSGHNTVSWYQQALGQGPQFIFQYYREEENGRGNFPPRFSGLQFPNYSSELNVNALELDDSALYLCASSLGLAEATGELFFGEGSRLTVL.